Here is one T cell receptor (beta chain) with its context. Its cognate antigen is unknown. The time point denotes: newly diagnosed GD, antithyroid drugs for less than 3 months. Researchers made the TCR library from RNA that was extracted from PBMCs. The authors drew patients from an endocrinology department in Xi'an, China. The record originates from a study of regulatory T cells in long-lasting Graves disease. Notes on the study in general: TRBV28 was favored in persistent disease, as were TRBJ1-2 and TRBJ2-5. Peripheral blood alone, not thyroid tissue, underwent study. Having only a small sample size may have limited accuracy.

According to the study, TCR beta libraries were built with iRepertoire HTBI primers and CDR3-region Arm-PCR. MiXCR was run by TCRdb on the multiplex PCR reads, yielding one entry per CDR3 protein. This sample has about 620,000 distinct CDR3 sequences, with less than 20% found just once. Trimming stripped 3 bases from V and 5 bases from J, with 9 bases between. Germline CDR1 and CDR2: SGDLS and YYNGEE. There are 12 residues in the CDR3. The same data also went into a second study, on T cells in Graves' hyperthyroidism and ophthalmopathy.

The V call is TRBV9, the J call TRBJ2-7; D is undetermined. This material consisted of peripheral blood mononuclear cells (PBMCs), taken at new diagnosis, from a patient treated with antithyroid drugs. This TCR was recovered from a woman aged 25-40 years with Graves disease. CDR3 residues: CASSGDSHEQYF. The CDR3 region has the DNA TGTGCCAGCAGCGGAGATAGCCACGAGCAGTACTTC.